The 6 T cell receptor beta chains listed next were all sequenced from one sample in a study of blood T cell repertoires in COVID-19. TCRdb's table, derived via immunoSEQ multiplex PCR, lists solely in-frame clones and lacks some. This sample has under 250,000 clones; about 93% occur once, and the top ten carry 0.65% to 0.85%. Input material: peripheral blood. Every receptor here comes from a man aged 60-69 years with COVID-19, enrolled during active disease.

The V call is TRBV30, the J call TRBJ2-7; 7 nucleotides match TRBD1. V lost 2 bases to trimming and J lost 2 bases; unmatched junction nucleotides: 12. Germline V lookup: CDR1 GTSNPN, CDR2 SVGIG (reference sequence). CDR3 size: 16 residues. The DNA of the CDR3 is TGTGCCTGGAGTTCCCGCTCGACAGGGCCCCCCTACGAGCAGTACTTC. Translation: CAWSSRSTGPPYEQYF.

Written as DNA, the CDR3 is TGTGCCAGCAGTGTGAGGAGACAGGGAATCAATCAGCCCCAGCATTTT. Its translation is CASSVRRQGINQPQHF. The chain carries TRBV2 and TRBJ1-5; TRBD1 agrees at 7 bases. Trimming removed 4 bases from V and 3 bases from J; junction bases left unmatched: 9. CDR3 size: 16 residues. Germline CDR1 SNHLY, CDR2 FYNNEI.

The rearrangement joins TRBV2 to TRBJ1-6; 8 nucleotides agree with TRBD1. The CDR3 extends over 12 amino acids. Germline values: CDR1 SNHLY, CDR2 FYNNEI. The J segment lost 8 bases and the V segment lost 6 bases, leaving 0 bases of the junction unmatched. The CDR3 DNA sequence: TGTGCCAGCAGGACAGGGGATTCACCCCTCCACTTT. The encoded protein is CASRTGDSPLHF. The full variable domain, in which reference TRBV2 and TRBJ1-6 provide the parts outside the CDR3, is EPEVTQTPSHQVTQMGQEVILRCVPISNHLYFYWYRQILGQKVEFLVSFYNNEISEKSEIFDDQFSVERPDGSNFTLKIRSTKLEDSAMYFCASRTGDSPLHFGNGTRLTVT.

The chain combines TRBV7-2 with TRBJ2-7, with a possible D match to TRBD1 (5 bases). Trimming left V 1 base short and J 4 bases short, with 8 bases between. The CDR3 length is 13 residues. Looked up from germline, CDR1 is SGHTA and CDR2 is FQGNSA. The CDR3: CASSLEKGYEQYF. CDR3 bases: TGTGCCAGCAGCTTAGAAAAGGGGTACGAGCAGTACTTC. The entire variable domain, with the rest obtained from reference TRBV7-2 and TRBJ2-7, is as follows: GAGVSQSPSNKVTEKGKDVELRCDPISGHTALYWYRQSLGQGLEFLIYFQGNSAPDKSGLPSDRFSAERTGGSVSTLTIQRTQQEDSAVYLCASSLEKGYEQYFGPGTRLTVT.

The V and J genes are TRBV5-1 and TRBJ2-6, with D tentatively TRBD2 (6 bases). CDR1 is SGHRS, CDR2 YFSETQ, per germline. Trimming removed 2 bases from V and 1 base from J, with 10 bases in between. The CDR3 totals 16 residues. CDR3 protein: CASSFAGTSGANVLTF. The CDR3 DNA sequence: TGCGCCAGCAGCTTTGCAGGGACTTCTGGGGCCAACGTCCTGACTTTC. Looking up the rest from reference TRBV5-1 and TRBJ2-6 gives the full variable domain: KAGVTQTPRYLIKTRGQQVTLSCSPISGHRSVSWYQQTPGQGLQFLFEYFSETQRNKGNFPGRFSGRQFSNSRSEMNVSTLELGDSALYLCASSFAGTSGANVLTFGAGSRLTVL.

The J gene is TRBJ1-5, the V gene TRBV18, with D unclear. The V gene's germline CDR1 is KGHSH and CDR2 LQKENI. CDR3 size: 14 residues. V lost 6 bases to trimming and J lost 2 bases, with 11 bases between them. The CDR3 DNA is TGTGCCAGCTCTATATACGGTGGCAATCAGCCCCAGCATTTT. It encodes CASSIYGGNQPQHF.